This record covers a single T cell receptor beta chain. The antigen remains unidentified. This sample is part of a study of T cell responses to AZD1222 COVID-19 vaccine. Regarding the study as a whole: White British donors predominated, females outnumbered males, and clonal diversity was possibly underestimated.

Produced via immunoSEQ multiplex PCR; TCRdb's table is partial and in-frame only. The data contain over 100,000 clones, approximately 91% of them seen just once; the ten biggest clones take up under 1.2%. The source of this sequence is an adult who received the AZD1222 COVID-19 vaccine. The sequencing here drew on peripheral blood, taken 28 days after the second AZD1222 dose.

The CDR3 region has the DNA TGTGCCAGCAGCAAGAACTATGGCTACACCTTC. Protein product: CASSKNYGYTF. This chain joins TRBV28 and TRBJ1-2, with D unclear. V was clipped by 6 bases and J by 2 bases, with 4 bases between them. This CDR3 is built from 11 residues. Germline values: CDR1 MDHEN, CDR2 SYDVKM.